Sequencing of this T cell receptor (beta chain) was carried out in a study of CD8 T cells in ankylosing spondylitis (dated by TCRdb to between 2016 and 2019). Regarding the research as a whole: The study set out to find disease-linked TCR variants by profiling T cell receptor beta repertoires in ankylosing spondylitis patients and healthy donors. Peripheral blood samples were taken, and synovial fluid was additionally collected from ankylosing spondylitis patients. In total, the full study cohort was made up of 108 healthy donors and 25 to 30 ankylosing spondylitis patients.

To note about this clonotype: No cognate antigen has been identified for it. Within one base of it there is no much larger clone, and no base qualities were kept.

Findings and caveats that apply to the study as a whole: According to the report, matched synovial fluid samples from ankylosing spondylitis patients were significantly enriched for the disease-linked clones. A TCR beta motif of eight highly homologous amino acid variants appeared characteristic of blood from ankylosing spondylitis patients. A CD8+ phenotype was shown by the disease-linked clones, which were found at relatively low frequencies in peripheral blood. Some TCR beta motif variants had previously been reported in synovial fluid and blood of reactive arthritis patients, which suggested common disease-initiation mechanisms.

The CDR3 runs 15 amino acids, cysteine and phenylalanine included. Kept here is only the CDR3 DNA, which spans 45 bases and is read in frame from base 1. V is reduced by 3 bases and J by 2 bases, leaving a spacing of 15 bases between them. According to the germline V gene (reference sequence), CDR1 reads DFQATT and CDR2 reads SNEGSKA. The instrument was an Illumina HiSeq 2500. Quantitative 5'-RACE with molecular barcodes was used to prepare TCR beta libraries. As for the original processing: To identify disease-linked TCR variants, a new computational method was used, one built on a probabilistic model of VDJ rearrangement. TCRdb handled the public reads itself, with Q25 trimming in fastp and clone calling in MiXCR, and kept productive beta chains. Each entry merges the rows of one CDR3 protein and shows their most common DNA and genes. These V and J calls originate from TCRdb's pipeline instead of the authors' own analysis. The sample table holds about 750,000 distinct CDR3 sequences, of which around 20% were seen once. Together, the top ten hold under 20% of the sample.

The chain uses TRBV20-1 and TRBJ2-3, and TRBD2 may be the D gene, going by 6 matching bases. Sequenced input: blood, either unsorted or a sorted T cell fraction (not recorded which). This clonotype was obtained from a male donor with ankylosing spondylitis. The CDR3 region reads CSASPGGAHTDTQYF. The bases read TGCAGTGCTAGTCCCGGAGGGGCACACACAGATACGCAGTATTTT.